Presented here are 17 T cell receptor beta chains from one specimen sequenced in a study of blood T cell repertoires in COVID-19. The repertoire was sequenced with immunoSEQ multiplex PCR; TCRdb's copy has only in-frame clones and lacks some. The sample holds 120,000 or so clones, around four fifths seen once. Sequenced material: peripheral blood. The receptors originated from a human donor in a cohort sampled during active COVID-19.

The chain joins TRBV19 to TRBJ1-1; D might be TRBD1 (5 bases). Trimming took off 7 bases at V and 1 base at J, with 10 bases between the two ends. Looked up from germline, CDR1 is LNHDA and CDR2 is SQIVND (reference sequence). CDR3 size: 13 residues. The CDR3 spells CASKPGKNTEAFF. The CDR3 nucleotides read TGTGCCAGTAAGCCAGGGAAGAACACTGAAGCTTTCTTT.

This clone appeared once. The J gene is TRBJ1-1, the V gene TRBV11-2, with TRBD1 identical over 8 bases. There are 15 residues in the CDR3. Trimming cost V 5 bases and J 1 base; bases outside gene matches: 6. Looked up from germline, CDR1 is SGHAT and CDR2 is FQNNGV. CDR3 in DNA: TGTGCCAGCAGCCCCAGAACAGGGGGGAACACTGAAGCTTTCTTT. Translating gives CASSPRTGGNTEAFF.

The chain recombines TRBV9 with TRBJ2-2; the match to TRBD1 covers 10 bases. This CDR3 spans 15 amino acids. Germline trimming cut 4 bases from V and 9 bases from J; bases unmatched to any gene: 9. The germline V gene has CDR1 SGDLS and CDR2 YYNGEE. For the CDR3, the DNA is TGTGCCAGCAGCAGTCCCGGGACAGGGGCCCGGGAGCTGTTTTTT. Protein sequence: CASSSPGTGARELFF. The whole variable domain, filled in from reference TRBV9 and TRBJ2-2, reads DSGVTQTPKHLITATGQRVTLRCSPRSGDLSVYWYQQSLDQGLQFLIQYYNGEERAKGNILERFSAQQFPDLHSELNLSSLELGDSALYFCASSSPGTGARELFFGEGSRLTVL.

The chain employs TRBV15 and TRBJ2-1; D remains ambiguous. The CDR3 spans 12 residues. V dropped 8 bases and J dropped 4 bases, with 9 bases sitting between them. Germline V CDR1 and CDR2: LNHNV, YYDKDF (reference sequence). The CDR3 protein is CATGDSYNEQFF. DNA for the CDR3: TGTGCCACCGGAGACTCGTACAATGAGCAGTTCTTC.

The V call is TRBV5-4, the J call TRBJ1-2, with D possibly being TRBD1 (6 bases). The V end lost 2 bases, the J end lost 1 base, and 12 bases lay between the germline ends. This CDR3 spans 15 amino acids. Germline V lookup: CDR1 SGHNT, CDR2 YYREEE (reference sequence). CDR3 DNA: TGTGCCAGCAGCTTCACCGGACAGCTTAACTATGGCTACACCTTC. Translation: CASSFTGQLNYGYTF.

This chain joins TRBV7-9 and TRBJ2-1, with D possibly matching TRBD2 (6 bases). CDR3 length: 13 amino acids. V gave up 9 bases and J gave up 6 bases, with 15 bases separating them. Germline CDR1 SEHNR, CDR2 FQNEAQ (reference sequence). As DNA, the CDR3 is TGTGCCAGGGACGCGGGCGGGACCAATGAGCAGTTCTTC. Its translation is CARDAGGTNEQFF. The full variable domain, its missing parts supplied by reference TRBV7-9 and TRBJ2-1, is DTGVSQNPRHKITKRGQNVTFRCDPISEHNRLYWYRQTLGQGPEFLTYFQNEAQLEKSRLLSDRFSAERPKGSFSTLEIQRTEQGDSAMYLCARDAGGTNEQFFGPGTRLTVL.

V and J are TRBV19 and TRBJ1-2; 12 bases fit TRBD1. V shed 5 bases, J shed 8 bases, and the junction held 21 bases outside the gene matches. The CDR3 sequence is 19 residues long. In germline, CDR1 is LNHDA, CDR2 SQIVND (reference sequence). The CDR3 DNA sequence: TGTGCCAGTAGTTACGGTTCCGGGACAGGGGGCAAAAGGGATCGGGGCTACACCTTC. This sequence encodes CASSYGSGTGGKRDRGYTF.

J is TRBJ2-3 and V is TRBV10-3, with 8 bases fitting TRBD1. V was clipped by 6 bases and J by 2 bases; unmatched bases: 4. The V gene's germline CDR1 is ENHRY and CDR2 SYGVKD. There are 14 residues in the CDR3. CDR3 amino acids: CAIRGQVTTDTQYF. The CDR3 DNA is TGTGCCATCAGGGGACAGGTTACCACAGATACGCAGTATTTT.

The rearrangement uses TRBV29-1 and TRBJ1-1; the D is unclear. The ends were cut back, 8 bases at V and 0 bases at J, with 16 bases in the middle. Germline CDR1 SQVTM, CDR2 ANQGSEA. The CDR3 is made up of 14 amino acids. DNA of the CDR3: TGCAGCACCCGAGAGGCGGGAGTGAACACTGAAGCTTTCTTT. It translates to CSTREAGVNTEAFF. The variable domain in full, completed from reference TRBV29-1 and TRBJ1-1, reads SAVISQKPSRDICQRGTSLTIQCQVDSQVTMMFWYRQQPGQSLTLIATANQGSEATYESGFVIDKFPISRPNLTFSTLTVSNMSPEDSSIYLCSTREAGVNTEAFFGQGTRLTVV.

The CDR3 region has the DNA TGTGCCAGCAGCGCCGCCAACAGGGTTTATAATTCACCCCTCCACTTT. Protein: CASSAANRVYNSPLHF. The chain employs TRBV7-6 and TRBJ1-6, with D perhaps matching TRBD1 (6 bases). Germline CDR1 SGHVS, CDR2 FNYEAQ. The ends were cut back, 5 bases at V and 4 bases at J, with 15 bases in the middle. The length of the CDR3 is 16 residues.

Here the CDR3 reads CASSLLAGAGGETQYF. The CDR3 coding sequence is TGTGCCAGCAGCTTACTAGCGGGGGCCGGGGGAGAGACCCAGTACTTC. This chain connects TRBV7-2 to TRBJ2-5, with TRBD2 identical over 10 bases. The V segment lost 2 bases and the J segment 4 bases; nucleotides outside the gene matches: 7. The CDR3 runs 16 residues. The germline V gene encodes CDR1 SGHTA and CDR2 FQGNSA.

The gene calls are TRBV19 and TRBJ2-7, with D unresolved. The CDR3 has 11 residues. V was clipped by 4 bases and J by 3 bases, with 4 bases between them. Germline V CDR1 and CDR2: LNHDA, SQIVND (reference sequence). CDR3 sequence (DNA): TGTGCCAGTAGTACAGGCTACGAGCAGTACTTC. Amino acids: CASSTGYEQYF. Looking up the rest from reference TRBV19 and TRBJ2-7 gives the full variable domain: DGGITQSPKYLFRKEGQNVTLSCEQNLNHDAMYWYRQDPGQGLRLIYYSQIVNDFQKGDIAEGYSVSREKKESFPLTVTSAQKNPTAFYLCASSTGYEQYFGPGTRLTVT.

V gene TRBV9 combines with J gene TRBJ2-5; 9 bases align to TRBD2. V lost 0 bases, J lost 4 bases, and 10 bases stayed unmatched. This CDR3 has 17 amino acids. Germline CDR1 SGDLS, CDR2 YYNGEE. The CDR3, as DNA: TGTGCCAGCAGCGTAGGGGCTAGCGGGGCGCCATCAGAGACCCAGTACTTC. Its translation is CASSVGASGAPSETQYF.

The chain is built from TRBV20-1 and TRBJ1-6; 11 nucleotides align to TRBD1. The CDR3 covers 20 residues. Germline-derived CDR1 and CDR2 are DFQATT and SNEGSKA (reference sequence). With 3 bases clipped from V and 2 bases from J, the junction kept 15 bases outside the gene matches. The chain's CDR3 is CSASTDRGRSVATYNSPLHF. The CDR3, as DNA: TGCAGTGCTAGTACGGACAGGGGGCGTTCGGTAGCGACCTATAATTCACCCCTCCACTTT.

As DNA, the CDR3 is TGCGCCAGCAGTGTGAGGAGCGGGGAGCTGTTTTTT. This codes for CASSVRSGELFF. The chain uses TRBV10-1 and TRBJ2-2; D unresolved. The CDR3 runs 12 residues. Trimming stripped 4 bases from V and 7 bases from J, with 7 bases between. CDR1 is WNHNN and CDR2 is SYGVQD in the germline V gene (reference sequence).

This clone came up once. The J gene is TRBJ2-3, the V gene TRBV25-1, with 13 bases identical to TRBD2. J was trimmed by 2 bases and V by 4 bases; bases with no gene match: 3. Germline V gives CDR1 MGHDK, CDR2 SYGVNS. This CDR3 is 16 amino acids long. The CDR3 is CASSAGLAGYTDTQYF. CDR3 in DNA: TGTGCCAGCAGTGCGGGACTAGCGGGGTACACAGATACGCAGTATTTT.

The chain recombines TRBV9 with TRBJ2-3; 8 bases map to TRBD2. CDR1 SGDLS and CDR2 YYNGEE come from the germline V gene. This CDR3 is built from 16 residues. With V trimmed by 3 bases and J by 2 bases, 8 bases remained unmatched. In nucleotides, the CDR3 is TGTGCCAGCAGCGCCCGGCCGGGGGGGATCACAGATACGCAGTATTTT. It translates to CASSARPGGITDTQYF.